These T cell receptor beta chains were read from a single sample in a study of shared clonotypes between healthy human individuals. The assay was immunoSEQ multiplex PCR, and TCRdb's table has in-frame clones only and misses some. The sample has approximately 2,000,000 clones; roughly 92% are singletons. The sample was naive CD4+ T cells from PBMCs. The receptors come from a man between 18 and 35 years old in good health. Some clones in this sample may be carry-over from other donors' samples. The CDR3 runs from the conserved cysteine through the conserved F or W. The D gene is left open where the match is weak. Size is stated for part of the rows, as once, few or many counts, or as a class when the clone is expanded.

clone size,D gene,J gene,V gene,CDR3 DNA,CDR3 protein
-,TRBD1,TRBJ1-1,TRBV6-6,TGTGCCAGCAGGACGACAGGGGCGATGAACACTGAAGCTTTCTTT,CASRTTGAMNTEAFF
-,TRBD1,TRBJ1-1,TRBV19,TGTGCCAGTAGTATGTTCCAGGGGGAGACTGAAGCTTTCTTT,CASSMFQGETEAFF
-,TRBD1,TRBJ2-5,TRBV5-6,TGTGCCAGCAGTACCCCTGACAGGGGCAAAGAGACCCAGTACTTC,CASSTPDRGKETQYF
-,-,TRBJ1-2,TRBV5-1,TGCGCCAGCAGCTTGGCAGGGACTAGTAACTATGGCTACACCTTC,CASSLAGTSNYGYTF
once,-,TRBJ1-2,TRBV28,TGTGCCAGCAGTATCCGACAGCACTATGGCTACACCTTC,CASSIRQHYGYTF
-,TRBD1,TRBJ1-1,TRBV19,TGTGCCAGCTCGAGGGGGGACAGAAACCTGAACACTGAAGCTTTCTTT,CASSRGDRNLNTEAFF
-,-,TRBJ1-4,TRBV6-5,TGTGCCAGCACCCTCGGGGTAGCAACTAATGAAAAACTGTTTTTT,CASTLGVATNEKLFF
-,-,TRBJ2-3,TRBV7-9,TGTGCCAGCAGCTTAGGAGCCAGGCCCACAGATACGCAGTATTTT,CASSLGARPTDTQYF
-,TRBD2,TRBJ2-1,TRBV5-8,TGTGCCAGCAGCTTGTCTCAGACTAGCGGGAGGTCTTACAATGAGCAGTTCTTC,CASSLSQTSGRSYNEQFF
-,TRBD2,TRBJ2-1,TRBV5-1,TGCGCCAGCAGCCAGGGACTAGCGGGAGGGCTTAATGAGCAGTTCTTC,CASSQGLAGGLNEQFF
-,-,TRBJ1-2,TRBV6-1,TGTGCCAGCAACCTGGGGGGGAGCTCTAACTATGGCTACACCTTC,CASNLGGSSNYGYTF
-,TRBD2,TRBJ2-7,TRBV6-6,TGTGCCAGCAGCCCGGATGGGGCGGGAGCCAACGAGCAGTACTTC,CASSPDGAGANEQYF
-,-,TRBJ1-1,TRBV25-1,TGTGCCAGCAGTCCAGGACGGCCAGGGAACACTGAAGCTTTCTTT,CASSPGRPGNTEAFF
-,TRBD2,TRBJ2-1,TRBV15,TGTGCCAGCGCGCATAGCGGGAGTCCTTCCTACAATGAGCAGTTCTTC,CASAHSGSPSYNEQFF
-,-,TRBJ1-1,TRBV27,TGTGCCAGCAGGGGAGGAGGGTCCGTCACTGAAGCTTTCTTT,CASRGGGSVTEAFF
-,-,TRBJ1-4,TRBV9,TGTGCCAGCAGCGTAGATGGTCGGAGTGGGGGCGCAACTAATGAAAAACTGTTTTTT,CASSVDGRSGGATNEKLFF
once,-,TRBJ1-6,TRBV28,TGTGCCAGCAGTTTATCTAACGTCGTGCTCGGCTCCTATAATTCACCCCTCCACTTT,CASSLSNVVLGSYNSPLHF
-,TRBD1,TRBJ2-4,TRBV5-1,TGCGCCAGCAGCTCTCAGGGGGAAAACATTCAGTACTTC,CASSSQGENIQYF
-,-,TRBJ1-2,TRBV7-9,TGTGCCAGCAGCTTTAGGCAGGGCGGGTCGGACTATGGCTACACCTTC,CASSFRQGGSDYGYTF
-,-,TRBJ2-3,TRBV4-1,TGCGCCAGCAGCCAAGCCTTCTCCCCCGGGACAGATACGCAGTATTTT,CASSQAFSPGTDTQYF
-,-,TRBJ2-7,TRBV9,TGTGCCAGCAGCAAAGGGGGGGTCTACGAGCAGTACTTC,CASSKGGVYEQYF
-,TRBD1,TRBJ2-2,TRBV15,TGTGCCATAAGACAGGGTTCCGACACCGGGGAGCTGTTTTTT,CAIRQGSDTGELFF
-,-,TRBJ2-2,TRBV6-6,TGTGCCAGCAGTACGGGGGTTACCGGGGAGCTGTTTTTT,CASSTGVTGELFF
-,TRBD2,TRBJ2-1,TRBV7-3,TGTGCCAGCAGCTCGGCCAGCGGGAGGGCCAATGAGCAGTTCTTC,CASSSASGRANEQFF
-,TRBD1,TRBJ1-2,TRBV19,TGTGCCAGTAGGACGATGGGACAGGGGTATGGCTACACCTTC,CASRTMGQGYGYTF
-,-,TRBJ1-1,TRBV11-2,TGTGCCAGCAGAGTCCAGGCAGGGATGAACACTGAAGCTTTCTTT,CASRVQAGMNTEAFF
-,-,TRBJ1-4,TRBV6-1,TGTGCCAGCACTACAGGGACCCTAAATGAAAAACTGTTTTTT,CASTTGTLNEKLFF
-,-,TRBJ1-2,TRBV7-2,TGTGCCAGCAGCTTAGTCGGGGGAACAGTAGAAACTAACTATGGCTACACCTTC,CASSLVGGTVETNYGYTF
-,-,TRBJ1-2,TRBV5-8,TGTGCCAGCAGTCTTGATGACTTGATGGCGGGCTATGGCTACACCTTC,CASSLDDLMAGYGYTF
-,-,TRBJ2-3,TRBV29-1,TGCAGCGTTGGTGGGGTGGCCGGAGATACGCAGTATTTT,CSVGGVAGDTQYF
-,-,TRBJ2-2,TRBV27,TGTGCCAGCAGCAAAGGGGCACGCACCGGGGAGCTGTTTTTT,CASSKGARTGELFF
-,TRBD2,TRBJ2-7,TRBV5-1,TGCGCCAGCAGCCCCGGCGGGGGGGTGGGGTACGAGCAGTACTTC,CASSPGGGVGYEQYF
once,-,TRBJ1-1,TRBV15,TGTGCCACCAGCCGCCCCCTCCAGTTGAACACTGAAGCTTTCTTT,CATSRPLQLNTEAFF
-,-,TRBJ2-4,TRBV28,TGTGCCAGCAGTCCCCCAGGAAGTGTCAAAAACATTCAGTACTTC,CASSPPGSVKNIQYF
-,-,TRBJ2-2,TRBV7-2,TGTGCCAGCAGCATTACTGCGACCGGGGAGCTGTTTTTT,CASSITATGELFF
-,TRBD1,TRBJ2-1,TRBV9,TGTGCCAGCAGCCCACCCTGGAGAGGGACAGCCTACAATGAGCAGTTCTTC,CASSPPWRGTAYNEQFF
-,-,TRBJ2-1,TRBV4-1,TGCGCCAGCAGCCAAGACCGGGTCCTACCACTCTACAATGAGCAGTTCTTC,CASSQDRVLPLYNEQFF
-,TRBD1,TRBJ1-1,TRBV30,TGTGCCTGGAGTGACAGGGGGGACACTGAAGCTTTCTTT,CAWSDRGDTEAFF
-,-,TRBJ1-4,TRBV5-1,TGCGCCAGCAGCCTTCTGCCCGGAGAAAAACTGTTTTTT,CASSLLPGEKLFF
-,TRBD1,TRBJ1-2,TRBV28,TGTGCCAGCAGTAGCCCGGGACAGCCGGGCTATGGCTACACCTTC,CASSSPGQPGYGYTF
-,-,TRBJ2-1,TRBV21-1,TGTGCCAGCAGCCCAGTAGCGGGAGGACCCCTCTACAATGAGCAGTTCTTC,CASSPVAGGPLYNEQFF
-,-,TRBJ2-4,TRBV29-1,TGCAGCGTTGAAGTATGGGGACTGGCCAAAAACATTCAGTACTTC,CSVEVWGLAKNIQYF
once,TRBD1,TRBJ2-5,TRBV10-3,TGTGCCATCAGTGGCGGGACAGGCCAAGAGACCCAGTACTTC,CAISGGTGQETQYF
-,-,TRBJ1-3,TRBV19,TGTGCCAGTAGTATAGAAGTCGGGGAGCCTGGAAACACCATATATTTT,CASSIEVGEPGNTIYF
-,-,TRBJ1-5,TRBV9,TGTGCCAGCTCCAAGGGTTGGGGGGAGGTCAATCAGCCCCAGCATTTT,CASSKGWGEVNQPQHF
-,-,TRBJ1-6,TRBV27,TGTGCCAGCAGTTTTCTGGGAGCGGATTCACCCCTCCACTTT,CASSFLGADSPLHF
-,TRBD1,TRBJ1-1,TRBV27,TGTGCCAGCAGTTTGGGACAGGGGGCGGACACTGAAGCTTTCTTT,CASSLGQGADTEAFF
-,-,TRBJ2-2,TRBV28,TGTGCCAGCAGCGAGGGGGGAACCGGGGAGCTGTTTTTT,CASSEGGTGELFF
-,TRBD1,TRBJ1-5,TRBV28,TGTGCCAGCAGAAGTGGGGACAGCAGCAATCAGCCCCAGCATTTT,CASRSGDSSNQPQHF
-,-,TRBJ2-3,TRBV6-5,TGTGCCAGCAATTTCGGGCGGGAACGCACAGATACGCAGTATTTT,CASNFGRERTDTQYF
-,TRBD2,TRBJ2-5,TRBV6-5,TGTGCCAGCAGTTACTCCCTAGCGGGAGGTATGGAGACCCAGTACTTC,CASSYSLAGGMETQYF
few,TRBD1,TRBJ1-1,TRBV4-3,TGCGCCAGCAGCCAAGTATACAGGGGACCCACTGAAGCTTTCTTT,CASSQVYRGPTEAFF
-,TRBD1,TRBJ2-5,TRBV5-1,TGCGCCAGCAGCTTGGATCAGGGGGCCGAGACCCAGTACTTC,CASSLDQGAETQYF
once,-,TRBJ2-3,TRBV4-3,TGCGCCAGCAGCCAAGTGAGTCGGGGAGATACGCAGTATTTT,CASSQVSRGDTQYF
-,-,TRBJ2-3,TRBV29-1,TGCAGCGCCGGTCGGGGCACAGATACGCAGTATTTT,CSAGRGTDTQYF
-,-,TRBJ1-5,TRBV2,TGTGCCAGCAGTGACAGCTCTCAGCCCCAGCATTTT,CASSDSSQPQHF
-,TRBD1,TRBJ1-6,TRBV6-5,TGTGCCAGCAGAGAACAGGGGGCCCAGGCGGCCCTCCACTTT,CASREQGAQAALHF
-,-,TRBJ2-7,TRBV7-2,TGTGCCAGCAGCTTAAGTGGGACGGCAACCTGGGGGCAGTACTTC,CASSLSGTATWGQYF
-,-,TRBJ1-3,TRBV5-1,TGCGCCAGCAGCTTGGATCAGGGGTCTGGAAACACCATATATTTT,CASSLDQGSGNTIYF
-,-,TRBJ2-2,TRBV7-3,TGTGCCAGCAGTAGGGACTCCCAGGGACCCGGGGAGCTGTTTTTT,CASSRDSQGPGELFF